Each of the 32 T cell receptor beta chains below was sequenced from the same sample in a study of blood T cell repertoires in COVID-19. Data came from immunoSEQ multiplex PCR; TCRdb stores just in-frame clones and leaves some out. This sample yields about 180,000 clones, of which over 70% are seen a single time; approximately 5.6% belongs to the top ten. Sequences were obtained from PBMCs or T cells enriched from blood (not recorded which). The receptors shown here come from a middle-aged woman with acute COVID-19.

The chain combines TRBV24-1 with TRBJ2-1; 14 bases are a match to TRBD2. Germline V lookup: CDR1 KGHDR, CDR2 SFDVKD. Trimming at V came to 3 bases and at J to 7 bases, leaving 10 bases not matched to a gene. The CDR3 length is 18 residues. The CDR3 nucleotides are TGTGCCACCAGTGATCGCCTGACTAGCGGGAGGGCCATTAATGAGCAGTTCTTC. Protein sequence: CATSDRLTSGRAINEQFF.

The chain employs TRBV6-1 and TRBJ1-5; 9 positions match TRBD1. The CDR3 spans 14 residues. Germline trimming cut 3 bases from V and 6 bases from J; bases unmatched to any gene: 3. Looked up from germline, CDR1 is MNHNS and CDR2 is SASEGT. The CDR3: CASSEGQGPQPQHF. Written as DNA, the CDR3 is TGTGCCAGCAGTGAGGGACAGGGTCCTCAGCCCCAGCATTTT.

This chain connects TRBV2 to TRBJ2-2; TRBD1 might be the D (6 bases). Germline CDR1 SNHLY, CDR2 FYNNEI. CDR3 length: 16 residues. Trimming removed 5 bases at V and 5 bases at J, with 18 bases between. CDR3 DNA: TGTGCCAGCAGTCCCCGGGACATGTCGGCGACCGGGGAGCTGTTTTTT. This gives the protein CASSPRDMSATGELFF.

This clone has a single count. The chain has TRBV27 and TRBJ2-4, with D perhaps TRBD2 (6 bases). Germline V gene sequence: CDR1 MNHEY, CDR2 SMNVEV (reference sequence). CDR3 length equals 17 residues. V lost 5 bases to trimming and J lost 0 bases, with 17 bases between them. CDR3 sequence reads: CASSKDRERLAKNIQYF. In DNA form, the CDR3 reads TGTGCCAGCAGTAAAGACCGGGAGCGCCTAGCCAAAAACATTCAGTACTTC.

The chain employs TRBV27 and TRBJ2-1; D is undetermined. With 3 bases removed from V and 10 bases from J, the gap between germline ends came to 13 bases. Per the germline V gene, CDR1 is MNHEY and CDR2 is SMNVEV (reference sequence). The CDR3 loop spans 13 amino acids. CDR3 residues: CASSFTLNREQFF. In DNA form, the CDR3 reads TGTGCCAGCAGTTTTACTCTAAACCGGGAGCAGTTCTTC.

The V gene is TRBV18, the J gene TRBJ2-1; D is unclear. V dropped 0 bases and J dropped 9 bases, with 6 bases sitting between them. The CDR3 has 12 residues. Germline assignment: CDR1 KGHSH and CDR2 LQKENI. This chain's CDR3 is CASSPPRTEQFF. The CDR3 region has the DNA TGTGCCAGCTCACCACCGAGAACTGAGCAGTTCTTC.

Here the CDR3 DNA reads TGTGCCAGCAGTTTTGGACAGACAACTAATGAAAAACTGTTTTTT. Protein sequence: CASSFGQTTNEKLFF. V and J are TRBV6-5 and TRBJ1-4, with a tentative D call TRBD1 (6 bases). The CDR3 extends over 15 amino acids. Trimming removed 4 bases at V and 0 bases at J, with 9 bases between. Germline values: CDR1 MNHEY, CDR2 SVGAGI.

The gene calls are TRBV3-1 (or the pseudogene TRBV3-2) and TRBJ2-3, with D perhaps TRBD2 (5 bases). CDR3 length: 15 amino acids. The germline V and J ends were trimmed by 0 bases and 3 bases, with 10 bases remaining between them. Germline CDR1 and CDR2: LGHDT and YNNKEL (reference sequence). CDR3 region: CASSQEELVTDTQYF. The DNA of the CDR3 is TGTGCCAGCAGCCAAGAGGAACTAGTTACAGATACGCAGTATTTT.

A remark on this clone: The conserved phenylalanine or tryptophan normally closing the CDR3 is absent here, so this likely arose from a read error. The DNA is left out, because the CDR3 cannot be placed on it with certainty; the CDR3 is given as TCRdb lists it. This sequence joins TRBV20-1 and TRBJ2-3; TRBD2 reflects the table's D call only, with no check against the DNA. The CDR3 adds up to 11 amino acids, both ends counted. Per germline, CDR1 DFQATT and CDR2 SNEGSKA (reference sequence). CDR3 protein: CSASDRDYQVV.

The chain carries TRBV9 and TRBJ2-5; 7 bases match TRBD1. The CDR3 consists of 16 residues. Germline loops: CDR1 SGDLS, CDR2 YYNGEE. Trimming at V came to 1 base and at J to 1 base, leaving 7 bases not matched to a gene. CDR3 protein: CASSVTSTGLQETQYF. The CDR3 DNA is TGTGCCAGCAGCGTAACCTCGACAGGGCTCCAAGAGACCCAGTACTTC.

The CDR3 sequence: CASFGRARTDTQYF. CDR3 DNA: TGTGCCAGCTTCGGGAGGGCCCGCACAGATACGCAGTATTTT. The J gene is TRBJ2-3, the V gene TRBV28; 8 bases line up with TRBD2. The CDR3 extends over 14 amino acids. Germline CDR1 MDHEN, CDR2 SYDVKM. J lost 1 base, V lost 8 bases, and 5 bases had no gene match.

V gene TRBV30 combines with J gene TRBJ1-2; D possibly corresponds to TRBD1 (6 bases). The CDR3 extends over 12 amino acids. From germline, CDR1 is GTSNPN and CDR2 SVGIG (reference sequence). V lost 5 bases and J 4 bases, leaving 11 bases between the germline ends. The CDR3 spells CAWGRGAYGYTF. In nucleotides, the CDR3 is TGTGCCTGGGGCCGGGGGGCCTATGGCTACACCTTC.

The J gene is TRBJ2-7, the V gene TRBV30, with 9 bases identical to TRBD2. This CDR3 comprises 15 residues. V gave up 2 bases and J gave up 4 bases; unmatched junction bases: 9. CDR1 and CDR2 (germline): GTSNPN, SVGIG (reference sequence). CDR3 in amino acids: CAWSTRGLARYEQYF. The DNA of the CDR3 is TGTGCCTGGAGTACACGTGGACTAGCGCGATACGAGCAGTACTTC.

V is TRBV6-5 and J is TRBJ2-7; TRBD2 matches at 10 bases. Trimming took 4 bases from V and 3 from J; bases not matched to a gene: 6. Germline values: CDR1 MNHEY, CDR2 SVGAGI. The CDR3 consists of 15 residues. CDR3 sequence: CASSSPGLAFYEQYF. The CDR3 nucleotides are TGTGCCAGCAGTTCACCGGGACTAGCGTTCTACGAGCAGTACTTC.

The chain uses TRBV24-1 and TRBJ2-7; 8 bases align to TRBD2. The J segment lost 0 bases and the V segment lost 5 bases, leaving 11 bases of the junction unmatched. This CDR3 comprises 17 residues. Germline CDR1 is KGHDR and CDR2 is SFDVKD. CDR3 DNA sequence: TGTGCCACCAGTGTCCCCGGGGGGGGCGGGAGCTCCTACGAGCAGTACGTC. It yields the protein CATSVPGGGGSSYEQYV.

The chain is built from TRBV7-9 and TRBJ2-1; 11 bases match TRBD2. The CDR3 consists of 16 residues. Germline V gene data show CDR1 as SEHNR and CDR2 as FQNEAQ (reference sequence). Unmatched junction bases numbered 5, after V lost 1 base and J lost 6 bases. The CDR3 protein is CASSLGLAGGINEQFF. The CDR3 DNA follows: TGTGCCAGCAGCTTAGGCCTAGCGGGAGGAATCAATGAGCAGTTCTTC.

In this sample, this clone turned up once. The chain combines TRBV6-5 with TRBJ1-4, with D tentatively TRBD1 (5 bases). V gave up 6 bases and J gave up 3 bases, with 14 bases separating them. This CDR3 spans 15 amino acids. Germline CDR1 and CDR2: MNHEY and SVGAGI. The CDR3 coding sequence is TGTGCCAGCAGACGTCAGGGAGGAGCTAATGAAAAACTGTTTTTT. It specifies CASRRQGGANEKLFF.

V gene TRBV5-1 combines with J gene TRBJ2-1; D not resolved. Germline-derived CDR1 and CDR2 are SGHRS and YFSETQ. The CDR3 extends over 13 amino acids. Trimming took off 0 bases at V and 6 bases at J, with 7 bases between the two ends. The chain's CDR3 is CASSLDRFNEQFF. As DNA, the CDR3 is TGCGCCAGCAGCTTGGATCGGTTCAATGAGCAGTTCTTC. The full variable domain, its missing parts supplied by reference TRBV5-1 and TRBJ2-1, is KAGVTQTPRYLIKTRGQQVTLSCSPISGHRSVSWYQQTPGQGLQFLFEYFSETQRNKGNFPGRFSGRQFSNSRSEMNVSTLELGDSALYLCASSLDRFNEQFFGPGTRLTVL.

In DNA, the CDR3 is TGTGCCAGCAGCACCGGGACTTTTGTGAACGAGCAGTACGTC. This gives the protein CASSTGTFVNEQYV. The V and J genes are TRBV2 and TRBJ2-7; perhaps TRBD2 as D (6 bases). Trimming left V 6 bases short and J 5 bases short, with 17 bases between. The CDR3 has 14 amino acids. Germline V gene data show CDR1 as SNHLY and CDR2 as FYNNEI.

The chain combines TRBV5-4 with TRBJ1-1; 8 bases map to TRBD1. Germline loops: CDR1 SGHNT, CDR2 YYREEE (reference sequence). CDR3 length: 17 residues. After removal of 2 bases from V and 0 bases from J, the junction contained 9 bases not matched to a gene. CDR3 sequence reads: CASSFFRGQGLNTEAFF. The CDR3 nucleotides are TGTGCCAGCAGCTTCTTCAGGGGGCAGGGATTGAACACTGAAGCTTTCTTT.

This clone has only a few counts. This chain joins TRBV3-1 (or the pseudogene TRBV3-2) and TRBJ2-3; 10 bases line up with TRBD2. This CDR3 spans 16 amino acids. V lost 3 bases, J lost 7 bases, and 10 bases stayed unmatched. CDR1 and CDR2 from the germline V gene are LGHDT and YNNKEL (reference sequence). The DNA of the CDR3 is TGTGCCAGCAGCCAGGCCAGCGGGAGGGCCCTTTATACGCAGTATTTT. Translating gives CASSQASGRALYTQYF.

Many counts were recorded for this clone. The chain employs TRBV30 and TRBJ2-1, with 8 positions matching TRBD2. The germline V gene has CDR1 GTSNPN and CDR2 SVGIG (reference sequence). There are 12 residues in the CDR3. Losses at the gene ends were 8 bases for V and 0 bases for J; bases not matched to a gene: 0. The CDR3 sequence: CAGTSSYNEQFF. CDR3 sequence (DNA): TGTGCCGGGACTAGCTCCTACAATGAGCAGTTCTTC.

Here the CDR3 DNA reads TGTGCCAGCAGTGACCCGACAGGGCCCAACTATGGCTACACCTTC. Translation gives CASSDPTGPNYGYTF. The chain combines TRBV25-1 with TRBJ1-2; TRBD1 aligns across 7 bases. This CDR3 spans 15 amino acids. The germline V gene encodes CDR1 MGHDK and CDR2 SYGVNS. V was pared by 3 bases and J by 2 bases, with 6 bases of the junction left unmatched.

The gene calls are TRBV6-5 and TRBJ2-7; possible D gene TRBD2, 6 bases. Germline CDR1 and CDR2: MNHEY and SVGAGI. V shed 6 bases and J shed 3 bases, with 12 bases lying between them. This CDR3 contains 13 residues. The CDR3 spells CASSRGLNYEQYF. In nucleotides, the CDR3 is TGTGCCAGCAGCAGAGGACTAAACTACGAGCAGTACTTC.

V gene TRBV10-1 combines with J gene TRBJ1-1; D call uncertain. Germline loops: CDR1 WNHNN, CDR2 SYGVQD (reference sequence). This CDR3 comprises 12 residues. Trimming removed 4 bases at V and 5 bases at J, with 8 bases between. CDR3 nucleotide sequence: TGCGCCAGCAGTGGGGGAGGTACTGAAGCTTTCTTT. It is translated as CASSGGGTEAFF.

The chain joins TRBV13 to TRBJ1-1, with 8 bases fitting TRBD1. Per the germline V gene, CDR1 is PRHDT and CDR2 is FYEKMQ (reference sequence). The junction had 9 bases not matched to a gene; V was cut back by 4 bases and J by 11 bases. The CDR3 is made up of 13 amino acids. Here the CDR3 reads CASSSKQGVGAFF. The CDR3, as DNA: TGTGCCAGCAGCTCGAAACAGGGGGTGGGTGCTTTCTTT.

This clone showed up just once. The chain employs TRBV11-2 and TRBJ1-3; 9 bases map to TRBD1. The length of the CDR3 is 14 residues. The V gene end was trimmed by 8 bases and the J gene end by 8 bases; junction bases not matched to a gene: 10. The germline CDR1 and CDR2 sequences are SGHAT and FQNNGV. The CDR3 coding sequence is TGTGCCAGCCGAAGGGACAGGGAGGGACACACCATATATTTT. This encodes CASRRDREGHTIYF.

The genes are TRBV15 and TRBJ2-1, with 8 bases that match TRBD2. This CDR3 has 15 residues. Germline V gives CDR1 LNHNV, CDR2 YYDKDF (reference sequence). J gave up 3 bases and V 5 bases, and 6 bases lay outside the gene matches. The CDR3 DNA follows: TGTGCCACCAGCGGAAGCGGGAGAATCTACAATGAGCAGTTCTTC. This sequence encodes CATSGSGRIYNEQFF.

V usage is TRBV7-9 and J usage is TRBJ2-3; tentative D call: TRBD2 (6 bases). Germline CDR1 is SEHNR and CDR2 is FQNEAQ (reference sequence). The CDR3 spans 15 residues. The V end was cut by 5 bases, the J end by 1 base, with 13 bases between. In DNA form, the CDR3 reads TGTGCCAGCAGCCCCTATAGCGGCGGCACAGATACGCAGTATTTT. Its protein product is CASSPYSGGTDTQYF.

This chain joins TRBV7-2 and TRBJ2-1, with 8 bases fitting TRBD2. Unmatched junction bases numbered 13, after V lost 6 bases and J lost 6 bases. The CDR3 loop spans 16 amino acids. Germline V gene lookup returns CDR1 SGHTA and CDR2 FQGNSA. Here the CDR3 reads CASRLGVTSGINEQFF. In DNA form, the CDR3 reads TGTGCCAGCAGGCTAGGGGTAACTAGCGGTATCAATGAGCAGTTCTTC.

V gene TRBV5-4 combines with J gene TRBJ1-1, with D maybe TRBD1 (6 bases). The CDR3 extends over 14 amino acids. The V and J ends lost 5 bases and 4 bases respectively, with 15 bases between them. CDR1 and CDR2 from the germline V gene are SGHNT and YYREEE (reference sequence). The CDR3 loop reads CASSRDTLFTEAFF. DNA of the CDR3: TGTGCCAGCAGTCGGGACACTCTGTTCACTGAAGCTTTCTTT.

The chain has TRBV10-3 and TRBJ1-2; TRBD1 matches 9 bases. Germline V CDR1 and CDR2: ENHRY, SYGVKD. J gave up 4 bases and V 4 bases, and 7 bases lay outside the gene matches. The CDR3 is 15 amino acids. This CDR3 is CAISAGQGSAYGYTF. CDR3 bases: TGTGCCATCAGTGCAGGACAGGGGTCGGCCTATGGCTACACCTTC.